The sequence of this T cell receptor (beta chain) was determined in a study of human T cells and chemical hapten exposure. Broader study findings: TCRs at high frequency, those above 1 in 1000, did not change with DPC sensitization. Expanded TCRs were compared with controls, and the expanded TCRs formed significantly more large CDR3 similarity clusters.

Time point given: patch test 2, 6 weeks after DPC sensitization. Described treatment: therapeutic diphenylcyclopropenone sensitization with weekly scalp DPC. The total RNA was obtained from whole blood that was not fractionated. Trimming removed 9 bases at V and 0 bases at J, with 12 bases between. In germline, CDR1 is SGHDN, CDR2 FVKESK. CDR3 length equals 14 residues. In the authors' workflow: A per-sample median of around 100,000 TCRs was observed, with a range of about 23,224 to 750,000. TCRdb reprocessed the RACE reads with MiXCR, giving one entry per CDR3 protein. The V and J calls and clone size are TCRdb's, not the authors'. The sample has a few hundred thousand distinct CDR3 sequences, 6% to 7% seen once. There are many counts of this clonotype. Its antigen is still unknown.

The clonotype was recovered from a young woman with alopecia areata. Some clones in this sample may be carry-over from other donors' samples. This chain uses TRBV14 with TRBJ1-5; D remains unclear. Source: whole blood, taken in connection with sensitization to the hapten diphenylcyclopropenone (DPC). CDR3 sequence: CARTDGYSNQPQHF. As DNA, the CDR3 is TGTGCCAGGACGGACGGTTATAGCAATCAGCCCCAGCATTTT.